Listed here are 16 T cell receptor beta chains from one sample, sequenced in a study of beta chain features in type 1 diabetes. The study's findings and limits: All four CD4+ subsets of Type 1 diabetes patients contained TCRB CDR3s that were moderately but significantly shorter.

The isolated RNA, all of it, was reverse transcribed, so expressed TCRB transcripts were what got sequenced. The table came from immunoSEQ multiplex PCR; TCRdb's copy has only in-frame clones and leaves some out. Of under 70,000 clones in the sample, 63% were seen once. Which antigens these TCRs recognize remains unknown. Sequencing used stem cell memory CD4+ T cells from blood. The receptors come from a young woman with type 1 diabetes.

The J gene is TRBJ2-7, the V gene TRBV2; TRBD1 is a possible D gene (6 bases). Trimming left V 6 bases short and J 1 base short, with 16 bases between. This CDR3 spans 15 amino acids. From germline, CDR1 is SNHLY and CDR2 FYNNEI. For the CDR3, the DNA is TGTGCCAGCAGGAACAGGGAAGTTGGATCCTACGAGCAGTACTTC. This encodes CASRNREVGSYEQYF.

The CDR3 region has the DNA TGTGCCAGCAGTTACAGACTAGCGAGCACAGATACGCAGTATTTT. It yields the protein CASSYRLASTDTQYF. This chain joins TRBV6-5 and TRBJ2-3, with 8 bases that match TRBD2. V shed 2 bases and J 0 bases; nucleotides not matched to a gene: 1. In germline, CDR1 is MNHEY, CDR2 SVGAGI. The CDR3 contains 15 residues.

Here the CDR3 DNA reads TGTGCCAGCTCACGGACAGACAATCAGCCCCAGCATTTT. Translation: CASSRTDNQPQHF. The chain uses TRBV18 and TRBJ1-5; weak D call: TRBD1 (6 bases). This CDR3 contains 13 residues. CDR1 is KGHSH and CDR2 is LQKENI in the germline V gene. V gave up 4 bases and J gave up 3 bases, with 7 bases separating them.

The gene calls are TRBV28 and TRBJ1-2; D gene uncertain. The CDR3 extends over 17 amino acids. Germline CDR1 and CDR2: MDHEN and SYDVKM. Trimming removed 7 bases at V and 7 bases at J, with 28 bases between. The CDR3 loop reads CASTTSAPRRPWVGYTF. The CDR3 DNA follows: TGTGCCAGCACGACCTCCGCGCCGAGGCGGCCTTGGGTTGGCTACACCTTC.

The chain has TRBV7-8 and TRBJ2-6, with D unclear. The V gene's germline CDR1 is SGHVS and CDR2 FQNEAQ. This CDR3 is 15 amino acids long. The V and J ends lost 6 bases and 4 bases respectively, with 13 bases between them. The CDR3 sequence: CASSFLGSGANVLTF. Here the CDR3 DNA reads TGTGCCAGCAGTTTCCTAGGTAGCGGGGCCAACGTCCTGACTTTC.

This chain joins TRBV5-1 and TRBJ1-5; maybe TRBD1 (5 bases). V was clipped by 4 bases and J by 8 bases, with 13 bases between them. Germline CDR1 is SGHRS and CDR2 is YFSETQ. This CDR3 has 13 amino acids. In nucleotides, the CDR3 is TGCGCCAGCAGCACGGGGACTGACGAGCCCCAGCATTTT. It specifies CASSTGTDEPQHF.

The genes are TRBV11-3 and TRBJ2-1; 12 bases align to TRBD2. V was clipped by 6 bases and J by 6 bases; unmatched bases: 6. Germline lookup yields CDR1 SGHNT and CDR2 YENEEA. The CDR3 is 15 amino acids. CDR3 loop: CASSMTSGSSNEQFF. The CDR3, as DNA: TGTGCCAGCAGTATGACTAGCGGGAGTAGCAATGAGCAGTTCTTC.

This clone showed up just a few times. This sequence joins TRBV27 and TRBJ2-3, with D unclear. The germline gives CDR1 MNHEY, CDR2 SMNVEV (reference sequence). V was cut by 6 bases and J by 0 bases, with 13 bases left in between. The CDR3 extends over 15 amino acids. For the CDR3, the DNA is TGTGCCAGCAGCTTCAGTGAATCTAGCACAGATACGCAGTATTTT. It translates to CASSFSESSTDTQYF.

The genes are TRBV25-1 and TRBJ1-4; D is unresolved. V lost 4 bases to trimming and J lost 7 bases, with 10 bases between them. The germline V gene has CDR1 MGHDK and CDR2 SYGVNS. The CDR3 is 13 amino acids. CDR3 in DNA: TGTGCCAGCAGTGGCCGGGGTCTTGAAAAACTGTTTTTT. This sequence encodes CASSGRGLEKLFF.

This clone showed up just once. The genes are TRBV19 and TRBJ2-3; the D gene is possibly TRBD2 (6 bases). The V gene's germline CDR1 is LNHDA and CDR2 SQIVND (reference sequence). The CDR3 is 13 residues long. Trimming pared 4 bases from V and 4 bases from J, leaving 9 bases between. CDR3 sequence (DNA): TGTGCCAGTAGTACCGGAGGGTCAGATACGCAGTATTTT. Encoded protein: CASSTGGSDTQYF. Supplemented by reference TRBV19 and TRBJ2-3, the full variable domain reads DGGITQSPKYLFRKEGQNVTLSCEQNLNHDAMYWYRQDPGQGLRLIYYSQIVNDFQKGDIAEGYSVSREKKESFPLTVTSAQKNPTAFYLCASSTGGSDTQYFGPGTRLTVL.

The chain recombines TRBV4-1 with TRBJ2-7, with 11 bases that match TRBD1. This CDR3 has 17 amino acids. Unmatched junction bases numbered 8, after V lost 0 bases and J lost 4 bases. Germline CDR1 and CDR2: MGHRA and YSYEKL. Here the CDR3 reads CASSQDPGTGGYYEQYF. CDR3 coding DNA: TGCGCCAGCAGCCAAGACCCCGGGACAGGGGGTTATTACGAGCAGTACTTC.

The sample holds a few counts of this clone. This CDR3 is CASSLESGQGTYEQYF. The DNA of the CDR3 is TGTGCCAGCAGCTTAGAATCCGGACAGGGAACCTACGAGCAGTACTTC. The V and J genes are TRBV7-2 and TRBJ2-7; the match to TRBD1 covers 8 bases. Germline-derived CDR1 and CDR2 are SGHTA and FQGNSA. The CDR3 is 16 amino acids. V lost 1 base, J lost 2 bases, and 7 bases stayed unmatched.

This chain connects TRBV2 to TRBJ2-6; no clear D. Per germline, CDR1 SNHLY and CDR2 FYNNEI. V shed 3 bases and J shed 2 bases, with 5 bases lying between them. This CDR3 contains 14 residues. This CDR3 reads CASSDQAGANVLTF. CDR3 DNA sequence: TGTGCCAGCAGTGACCAGGCTGGGGCCAACGTCCTGACTTTC. The full variable domain, in which reference TRBV2 and TRBJ2-6 provide the parts outside the CDR3, is EPEVTQTPSHQVTQMGQEVILRCVPISNHLYFYWYRQILGQKVEFLVSFYNNEISEKSEIFDDQFSVERPDGSNFTLKIRSTKLEDSAMYFCASSDQAGANVLTFGAGSRLTVL.

The CDR3 DNA reads as TGTGCCAGCAGCAGGAGGCTAGCGGGAGTGAATGAGCAGTTCTTC. Encoded protein: CASSRRLAGVNEQFF. The chain links TRBV11-3 to TRBJ2-1, with 10 bases identical to TRBD2. Trimming at V came to 5 bases and at J to 7 bases, leaving 8 bases not matched to a gene. Germline CDR1 reads SGHNT; CDR2 reads YENEEA. The CDR3 is 15 amino acids.

To note about this clone: Other DNA sequences of this sample code for an identical CDR3. This chain connects TRBV4-2 to TRBJ2-1, with D unresolved. Per the germline V gene, CDR1 is LGHNA and CDR2 is YNFKEQ. V lost 0 bases and J 5 bases, leaving 17 bases between the germline ends. CDR3 length: 17 residues. CDR3 sequence: CASSQDRSLQINNEQFF. The CDR3 nucleotides are TGTGCCAGCAGCCAAGACCGTAGCCTGCAAATCAACAATGAGCAGTTCTTC.

The rearrangement uses TRBV10-3 and TRBJ2-7; 7 positions agree with TRBD1. Germline V gene lookup returns CDR1 ENHRY and CDR2 SYGVKD. This CDR3 comprises 18 residues. J gave up 5 bases and V 5 bases, and 21 bases lay outside the gene matches. The CDR3: CAISSSSAVGGPVNEQYF. CDR3 nucleotides: TGTGCCATCAGTTCCTCCTCTGCGGTAGGGGGCCCCGTTAACGAGCAGTACTTC.